This passage covers 13 T cell receptor beta chains from one sample sequenced in a study of identical twins (dated by TCRdb to about 2016). The library was generated by 5' RACE. Sequencing used an Illumina HiSeq 2000. The public reads were run again by TCRdb, first through fastp at Q25 and then through MiXCR, and only productive beta chains were kept. Every distinct CDR3 protein forms one entry, paired with its most common genes and DNA. This sample has 750,000 to 950,000 distinct CDR3 sequences in its table, and over 9% of those were observed once. Around 1.5% of the sample is taken by the ten largest. This sample was shared with a second study, whose subject was yellow fever vaccine responses in identical twins.

The sample comprised PBMCs. These receptors came from a young woman in good health.

This clonotype was detected a few times. The rearrangement joins TRBV5-1 to TRBJ2-5; possibly TRBD1 or TRBD2 for D (5 bases each). The germline V gene encodes CDR1 SGHRS and CDR2 YFSETQ. With 7 bases removed from V and 3 bases from J, the gap between germline ends came to 16 bases. This CDR3 has 14 residues. This CDR3 is CASRGVASEETQYF. The CDR3 DNA follows: TGCGCCAGCCGAGGGGTGGCTAGTGAAGAGACCCAGTACTTC.

This clonotype showed up many times. Here the CDR3 reads CAIREQGRTEAFF. The CDR3 bases are TGTGCCATCAGGGAACAGGGCCGAACTGAAGCTTTCTTT. V is TRBV10-3 and J is TRBJ1-1; D may be TRBD1 (6 bases). CDR1 is ENHRY and CDR2 is SYGVKD in the germline V gene. This CDR3 region has 13 residues. V lost 6 bases to trimming and J lost 5 bases, with 13 bases between them.

This clonotype occurred a few times. The V gene is TRBV11-2, the J gene TRBJ2-3; the D gene is possibly TRBD2 (6 bases). Per germline, CDR1 SGHAT and CDR2 FQNNGV. V was clipped by 1 base and J by 5 bases, with 13 bases between them. This CDR3 contains 15 residues. CDR3 coding DNA: TGTGCCAGCAGCTTAGCGTGGACGGGGGTAGATACGCAGTATTTT. Its translation: CASSLAWTGVDTQYF.

This clonotype was picked up a small number of times. At one of its ends the junction is not consistent with the germline gene, which may arise from a read error. J is TRBJ2-3 and V is TRBV15, with 7 bases aligning to TRBD1. The germline V gene has CDR1 LNHNV and CDR2 YYDKDF (reference sequence). This CDR3 comprises 12 residues. The CDR3 here is CATSRVGQVPNF. CDR3 in DNA: TGTGCCACCAGCAGGGTAGGACAGGTGCCGAATTTT.

The genes are TRBV12-3 or TRBV12-4 and TRBJ2-4, with 11 nucleotides matching TRBD2. There are 17 residues in the CDR3. After removal of 1 base from V and 8 bases from J, the junction contained 10 bases not matched to a gene. The CDR3 coding sequence is TGTGCCAGCAGTTTAGGGTCGACTAGCGGGGTCTTGGACATTCAGTACTTC. The encoded protein is CASSLGSTSGVLDIQYF.

This clonotype was observed many times. This rearrangement joins TRBV20-1 to TRBJ2-1; D uncertain. V lost 2 bases and J 3 bases, leaving 8 bases between the germline ends. Germline CDR1 reads DFQATT; CDR2 reads SNEGSKA (reference sequence). The CDR3 loop spans 13 amino acids. The CDR3 spells CSARNRNYNEQFF. The CDR3 DNA sequence: TGCAGTGCTAGAAACAGAAACTACAATGAGCAGTTCTTC.

This clonotype was detected many times. The CDR3 coding sequence is TGCAGTGCTTCGGACAGGGGAGTTCCCACCAACACAGATACGCAGTATTTT. Translation: CSASDRGVPTNTDTQYF. The chain joins TRBV20-1 to TRBJ2-3; TRBD1 matches 9 bases. V trimming: 5 bases; J trimming: 2 bases; junction bases outside the gene matches: 14. Germline V gene sequence: CDR1 DFQATT, CDR2 SNEGSKA (reference sequence). This CDR3 has 17 residues.

The chain uses TRBV6-1 and TRBJ2-2; D tentatively fits TRBD1 or TRBD2 (6 bases each). V was cut by 8 bases and J by 0 bases, with 13 bases left in between. Germline assignment: CDR1 MNHNS and CDR2 SASEGT. The CDR3 has 15 amino acids. CDR3 in DNA: TGTGCCAGCGGGGGGCCCCCAACGAACACCGGGGAGCTGTTTTTT. Translated, it gives CASGGPPTNTGELFF.

This clonotype was recorded many times. The rearrangement links TRBV27 to TRBJ2-7; 10 nucleotides line up with TRBD2. The germline CDR1 and CDR2 sequences are MNHEY and SMNVEV (reference sequence). This CDR3 contains 15 residues. V lost 2 bases and J lost 5; bases outside the gene matches: 6. CDR3 protein: CASSLSLAGAHEQYF. The CDR3 region has the DNA TGTGCCAGCAGTTTAAGTCTAGCGGGAGCCCACGAGCAGTACTTC.

The CDR3 here is CASSLEAGGLAYAYNEQFF. The CDR3 nucleotides read TGTGCCAGCAGCTTAGAGGCGGGAGGGCTGGCCTACGCCTACAATGAGCAGTTCTTC. The rearrangement joins TRBV11-2 to TRBJ2-1, with 9 bases that match TRBD2. V lost 0 bases and J lost 2; bases outside the gene matches: 11. The germline gives CDR1 SGHAT, CDR2 FQNNGV. CDR3 length equals 19 residues.

A few counts support this clonotype. This chain connects TRBV5-1 to TRBJ2-3, with D perhaps matching TRBD2 (6 bases). Germline V CDR1 and CDR2: SGHRS, YFSETQ. CDR3 size: 14 residues. Trimming removed 6 bases from V and 4 bases from J, with 15 bases in between. This CDR3 reads CASTSMGGSDTQYF. In DNA form, the CDR3 reads TGCGCCAGCACCTCAATGGGGGGATCAGATACGCAGTATTTT.

In this sample, this clonotype turned up once. The chain couples TRBV28 to TRBJ2-6; tentative D call: TRBD1 (6 bases). Germline-derived CDR1 and CDR2 are MDHEN and SYDVKM. Trimming took 7 bases from V and 0 from J, leaving 16 bases between them. The CDR3 contains 17 residues. The CDR3 DNA reads TGTGCCAGCATGAAAGGGGGAAACCCCTCTGGGGCCAACGTCCTGACTTTC. This codes for CASMKGGNPSGANVLTF.

This clonotype appeared a few times. The CDR3 DNA sequence: TGTGCCAGCAGGTGGGATAACACTGAAGCTTTCTTT. Residues: CASRWDNTEAFF. V usage is TRBV25-1 and J usage is TRBJ1-1; no definite D call. Germline values: CDR1 MGHDK, CDR2 SYGVNS. V was pared by 6 bases and J by 2 bases, with 7 bases between. The CDR3 is 12 residues long.